This T cell receptor beta chain was observed in a study of STAT5B mutations in CD4+ large granular lymphocyte leukemia. Points from the study as a whole: The CD4+ versus CD8+ T-LGLL clonality difference may reflect limited sample size.

With respect to this clone: Its target is unknown.

This was a survey-level run. Per the authors' pipeline: A productive frequency of 2.59 x 10-5 was the lowest detectable. The table came from immunoSEQ multiplex PCR; TCRdb's copy has only in-frame clones and leaves some out. Clone size and the V and J calls come from that table; the DNA yielded D and trimming. The table includes 23,000 or so clones, 70% to 85% detected once. The TCR comes from a human donor in good health. Material: CD4+ T cells from blood buffy coats.

CDR3 loop: CASSLSAGTYYEQYF. CDR3 in DNA: TGTGCCAGCAGCCTAAGTGCTGGGACTTACTACGAGCAGTACTTC. The V and J genes are TRBV7-9 and TRBJ2-7; D perhaps matches TRBD2 (6 bases). Germline V gene lookup returns CDR1 SEHNR and CDR2 FQNEAQ (reference sequence). Trimming cost V 5 bases and J 3 bases, with 17 bases left between them. The CDR3 extends over 15 amino acids.